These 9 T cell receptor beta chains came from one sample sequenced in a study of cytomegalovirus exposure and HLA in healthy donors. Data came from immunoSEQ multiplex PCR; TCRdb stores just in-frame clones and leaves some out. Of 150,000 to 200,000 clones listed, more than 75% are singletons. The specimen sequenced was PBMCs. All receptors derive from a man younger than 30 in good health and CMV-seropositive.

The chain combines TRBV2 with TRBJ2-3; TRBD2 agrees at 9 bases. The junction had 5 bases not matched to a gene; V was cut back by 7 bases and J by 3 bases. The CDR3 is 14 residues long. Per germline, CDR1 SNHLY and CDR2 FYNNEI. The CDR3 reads CASKNLAGTDTQYF. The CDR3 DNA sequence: TGTGCCAGCAAGAACCTAGCGGGAACAGATACGCAGTATTTT.

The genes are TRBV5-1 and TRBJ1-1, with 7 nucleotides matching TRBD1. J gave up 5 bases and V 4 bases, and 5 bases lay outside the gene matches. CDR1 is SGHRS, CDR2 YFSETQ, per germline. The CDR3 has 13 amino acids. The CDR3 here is CASSQTGKTEAFF. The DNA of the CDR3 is TGCGCCAGCAGCCAGACAGGGAAGACTGAAGCTTTCTTT.

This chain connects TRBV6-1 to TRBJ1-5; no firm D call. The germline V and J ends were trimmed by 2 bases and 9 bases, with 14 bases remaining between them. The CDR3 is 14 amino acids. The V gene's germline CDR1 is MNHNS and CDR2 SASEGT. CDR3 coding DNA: TGTGCCAGCAGTGAACGGCAGAGGCCGGCGCCCCAGCATTTT. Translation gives CASSERQRPAPQHF.

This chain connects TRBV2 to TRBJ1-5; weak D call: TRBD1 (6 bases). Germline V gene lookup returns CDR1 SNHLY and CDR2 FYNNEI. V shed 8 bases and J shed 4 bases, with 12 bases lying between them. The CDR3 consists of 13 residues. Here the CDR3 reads CASVRQANQPQHF. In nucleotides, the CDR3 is TGTGCCAGCGTTCGACAGGCTAATCAGCCCCAGCATTTT.

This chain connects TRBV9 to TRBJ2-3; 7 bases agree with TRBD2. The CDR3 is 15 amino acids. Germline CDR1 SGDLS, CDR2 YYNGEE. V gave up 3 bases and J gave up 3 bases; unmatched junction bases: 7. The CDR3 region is CASSASGVWTDTQYF. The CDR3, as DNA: TGTGCCAGCAGCGCAAGCGGGGTTTGGACAGATACGCAGTATTTT.

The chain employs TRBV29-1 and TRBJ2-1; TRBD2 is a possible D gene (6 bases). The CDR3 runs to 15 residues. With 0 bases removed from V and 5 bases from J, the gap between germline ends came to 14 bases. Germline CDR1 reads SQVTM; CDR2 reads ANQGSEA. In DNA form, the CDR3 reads TGCAGCGTTGAAGAGTGGCTAGCGCAGAACAATGAGCAGTTCTTC. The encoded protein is CSVEEWLAQNNEQFF.

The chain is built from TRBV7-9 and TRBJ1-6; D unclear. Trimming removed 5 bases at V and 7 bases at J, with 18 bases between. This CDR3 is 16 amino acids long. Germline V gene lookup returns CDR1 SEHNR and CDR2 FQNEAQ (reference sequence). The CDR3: CASSPAGSHRNSPLHF. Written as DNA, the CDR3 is TGTGCCAGCAGCCCGGCGGGCAGCCATAGGAATTCACCCCTCCACTTT.

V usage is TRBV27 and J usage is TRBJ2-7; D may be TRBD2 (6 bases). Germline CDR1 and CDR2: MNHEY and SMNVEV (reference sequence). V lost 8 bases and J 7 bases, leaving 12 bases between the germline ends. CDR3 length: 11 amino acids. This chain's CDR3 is CASSFGGEQYF. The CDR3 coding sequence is TGTGCCAGCTCCTTCGGGGGTGAGCAGTACTTC.

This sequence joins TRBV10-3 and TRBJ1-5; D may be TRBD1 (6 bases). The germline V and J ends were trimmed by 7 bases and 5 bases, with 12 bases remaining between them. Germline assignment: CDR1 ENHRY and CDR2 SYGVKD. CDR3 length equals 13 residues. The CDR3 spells CAITSGVDQPQHF. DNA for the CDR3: TGTGCCATCACCTCAGGGGTAGATCAGCCCCAGCATTTT.